This T cell receptor (beta chain) was obtained from a study of cytomegalovirus exposure and HLA in healthy donors. V was clipped by 3 bases and J by 5 bases, with 19 bases between them. CDR1 SGHVS and CDR2 FQNEAQ come from the germline V gene. The CDR3 runs 16 residues. Remarks on this clone: Antigen specificity is unknown.

Whole-study results and caveats: According to a later analysis, donors in an Asian-associated ancestry cluster reportedly had fewer N-insertions than the 666-donor mean. An analysis that was carried out later associated some 17,000 TCR beta sequences with HLA alleles at 0.05 false discovery rate. Because they were indistinguishable, some V segments, including TRBV6-2 and TRBV6-3, were excluded.

This PCR relied on a set of 60 Vbeta primers and 13 Jbeta primers. Generated by immunoSEQ multiplex PCR, the TCRdb table keeps only in-frame clones and is missing some. The sample records approximately 170,000 clones, 70% to 90% being singletons. This TCR was sampled from a woman younger than 30 in good health and CMV-seronegative. J is TRBJ2-5 and V is TRBV7-8; a weak D match, TRBD2 (6 bases). Sequencing was carried out using PBMCs. In DNA, the CDR3 is TGTGCCAGCAGCTTCCCCCAAGTGGGAGGTTGGGAGACCCAGTACTTC. This encodes CASSFPQVGGWETQYF.